This T cell receptor (beta chain) was observed in a study of blood T cells in healthy people across ages. Notes on the study in general: Per million T cells, TCR beta diversity dropped roughly linearly as age increased.

With a J-beta primer mix and a sample-barcoded 5' primer, a second PCR ran about 6 to 11 cycles. TCRdb reanalysed the 5' RACE reads using MiXCR and keeps one entry per CDR3 protein. The table includes hundreds of thousands of distinct CDR3 sequences, about 30% detected once. This clonotype has a count of ten or more. Its matching antigen is unknown. This CDR3 has 15 amino acids. From germline, CDR1 is SGHTA and CDR2 FQGNSA. The junction had 7 bases not matched to a gene; V was cut back by 5 bases and J by 2 bases. This clonotype was obtained from a woman of 80 years or more in good health. The V call is TRBV7-2, the J call TRBJ2-3; TRBD1 aligns across 7 bases. Sequencing input: blood. CDR3 nucleotides: TGTGCCAGCAGCGACCGACAGGGCTCCACAGATACGCAGTATTTT. Its protein product is CASSDRQGSTDTQYF.